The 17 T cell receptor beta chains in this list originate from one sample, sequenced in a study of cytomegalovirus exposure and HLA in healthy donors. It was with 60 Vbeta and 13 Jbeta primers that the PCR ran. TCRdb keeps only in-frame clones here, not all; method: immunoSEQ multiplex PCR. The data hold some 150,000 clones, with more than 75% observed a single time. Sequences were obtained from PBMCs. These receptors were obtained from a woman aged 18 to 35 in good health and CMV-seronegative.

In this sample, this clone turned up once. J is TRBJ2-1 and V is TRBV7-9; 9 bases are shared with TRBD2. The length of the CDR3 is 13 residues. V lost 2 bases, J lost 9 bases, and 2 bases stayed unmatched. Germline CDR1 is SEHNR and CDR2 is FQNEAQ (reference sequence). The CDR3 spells CASSLLAGIEQFF. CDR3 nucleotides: TGTGCCAGCAGCTTACTAGCGGGAATTGAGCAGTTCTTC.

CDR3 amino acids: CASSYKGNTQYF. DNA for the CDR3: TGTGCCAGCAGTTATAAGGGGAATACCCAGTACTTC. The chain couples TRBV6-5 to TRBJ2-5; D perhaps matches TRBD1 (5 bases). V was clipped by 3 bases and J by 8 bases, with 10 bases between them. Germline-derived CDR1 and CDR2 are MNHEY and SVGAGI. The CDR3 is made up of 12 amino acids.

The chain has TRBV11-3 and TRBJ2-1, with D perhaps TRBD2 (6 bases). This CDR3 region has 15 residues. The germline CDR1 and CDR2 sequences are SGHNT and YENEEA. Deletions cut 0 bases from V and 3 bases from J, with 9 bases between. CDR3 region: CASSLEAGIYNEQFF. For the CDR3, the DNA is TGTGCCAGCAGCTTAGAGGCGGGGATCTACAATGAGCAGTTCTTC.

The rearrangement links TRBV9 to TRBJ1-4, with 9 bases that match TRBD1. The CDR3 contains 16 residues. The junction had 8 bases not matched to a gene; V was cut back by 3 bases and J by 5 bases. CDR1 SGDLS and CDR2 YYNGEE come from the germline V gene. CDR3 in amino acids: CASSAGTGTGNEKLFF. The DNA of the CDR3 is TGTGCCAGCAGCGCCGGAACCGGGACAGGGAATGAAAAACTGTTTTTT.

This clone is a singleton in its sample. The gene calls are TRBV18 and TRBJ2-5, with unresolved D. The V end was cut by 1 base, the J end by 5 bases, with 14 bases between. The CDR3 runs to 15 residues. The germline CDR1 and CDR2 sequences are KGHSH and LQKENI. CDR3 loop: CASSPQVAVQETQYF. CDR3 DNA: TGTGCCAGCTCACCACAGGTCGCGGTCCAGGAGACCCAGTACTTC.

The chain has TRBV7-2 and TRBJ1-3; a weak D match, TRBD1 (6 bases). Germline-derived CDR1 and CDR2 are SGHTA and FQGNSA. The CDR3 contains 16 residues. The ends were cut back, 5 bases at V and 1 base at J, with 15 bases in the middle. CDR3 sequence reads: CASSPGQTKSGNTIYF. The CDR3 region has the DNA TGTGCCAGCAGCCCAGGACAGACGAAATCTGGAAACACCATATATTTT.

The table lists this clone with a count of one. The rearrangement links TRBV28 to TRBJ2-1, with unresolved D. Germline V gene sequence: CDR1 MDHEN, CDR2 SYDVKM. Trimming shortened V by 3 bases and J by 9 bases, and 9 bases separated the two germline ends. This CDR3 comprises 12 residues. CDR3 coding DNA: TGTGCCAGCAGTTTCTCAGTCTTTGAGCAGTTCTTC. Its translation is CASSFSVFEQFF.

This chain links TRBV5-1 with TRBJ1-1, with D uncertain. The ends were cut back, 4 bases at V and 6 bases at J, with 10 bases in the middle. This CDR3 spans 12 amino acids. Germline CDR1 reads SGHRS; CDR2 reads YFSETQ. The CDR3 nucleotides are TGCGCCAGCAGCCCCCCCGGGGCTGAAGCTTTCTTT. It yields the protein CASSPPGAEAFF.

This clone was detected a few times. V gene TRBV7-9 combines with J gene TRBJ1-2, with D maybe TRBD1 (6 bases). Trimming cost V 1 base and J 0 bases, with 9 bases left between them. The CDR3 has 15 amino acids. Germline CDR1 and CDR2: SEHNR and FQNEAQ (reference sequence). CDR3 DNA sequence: TGTGCCAGCAGCTTAGGGGGGGGCACTAACTATGGCTACACCTTC. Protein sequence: CASSLGGGTNYGYTF.

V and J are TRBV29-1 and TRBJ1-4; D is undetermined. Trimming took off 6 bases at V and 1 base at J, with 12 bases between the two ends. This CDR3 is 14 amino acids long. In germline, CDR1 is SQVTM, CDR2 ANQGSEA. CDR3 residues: CSVLFAGTNEKLFF. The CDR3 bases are TGCAGCGTCCTCTTCGCAGGAACTAATGAAAAACTGTTTTTT.

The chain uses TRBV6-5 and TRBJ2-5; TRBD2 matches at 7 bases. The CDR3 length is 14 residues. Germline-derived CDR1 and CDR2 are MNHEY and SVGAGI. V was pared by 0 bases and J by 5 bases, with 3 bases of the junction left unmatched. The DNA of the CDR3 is TGTGCCAGCAGTTACTCGCTCGGGGGGGAGACCCAGTACTTC. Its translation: CASSYSLGGETQYF.

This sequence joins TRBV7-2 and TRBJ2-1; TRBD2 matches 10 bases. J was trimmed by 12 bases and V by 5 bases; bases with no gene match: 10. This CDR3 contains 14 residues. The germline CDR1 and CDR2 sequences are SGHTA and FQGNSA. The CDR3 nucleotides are TGTGCCAGCAGCCCTACCTTACTAGCGGGAAGGCAGTTCTTC. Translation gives CASSPTLLAGRQFF.

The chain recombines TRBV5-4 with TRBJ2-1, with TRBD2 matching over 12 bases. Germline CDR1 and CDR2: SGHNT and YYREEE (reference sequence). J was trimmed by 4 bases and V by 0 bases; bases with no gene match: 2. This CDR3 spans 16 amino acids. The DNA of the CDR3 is TGTGCCAGCAGCTTGGGGACTAGCGGGGCATACAATGAGCAGTTCTTC. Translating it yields CASSLGTSGAYNEQFF.

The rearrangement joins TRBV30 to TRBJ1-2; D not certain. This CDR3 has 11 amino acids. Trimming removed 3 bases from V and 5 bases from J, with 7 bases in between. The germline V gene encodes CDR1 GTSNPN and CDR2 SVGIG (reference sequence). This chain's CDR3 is CAWSDKYGYTF. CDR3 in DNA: TGTGCCTGGAGCGACAAATATGGCTACACCTTC.

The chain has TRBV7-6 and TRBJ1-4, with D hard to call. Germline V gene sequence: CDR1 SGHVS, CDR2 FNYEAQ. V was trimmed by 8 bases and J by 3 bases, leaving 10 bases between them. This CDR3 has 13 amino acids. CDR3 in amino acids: CASSKQSNEKLFF. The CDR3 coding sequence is TGTGCCAGCTCGAAACAGTCTAATGAAAAACTGTTTTTT. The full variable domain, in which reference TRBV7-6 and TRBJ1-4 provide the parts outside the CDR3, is GAGVSQSPRYKVTKRGQDVALRCDPISGHVSLYWYRQALGQGPEFLTYFNYEAQQDKSGLPNDRFSAERPEGSISTLTIQRTEQRDSAMYRCASSKQSNEKLFFGSGTQLSVL.

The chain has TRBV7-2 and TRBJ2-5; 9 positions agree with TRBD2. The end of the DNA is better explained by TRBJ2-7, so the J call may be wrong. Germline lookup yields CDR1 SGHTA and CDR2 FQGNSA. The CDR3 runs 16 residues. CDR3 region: CASSLAGAGGVYEQYF. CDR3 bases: TGTGCCAGCAGCTTAGCTGGGGCGGGAGGGGTATACGAGCAGTACTTC.

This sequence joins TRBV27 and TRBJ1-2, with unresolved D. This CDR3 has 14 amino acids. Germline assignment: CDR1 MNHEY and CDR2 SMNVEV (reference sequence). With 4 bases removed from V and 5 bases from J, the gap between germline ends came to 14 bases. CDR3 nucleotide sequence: TGTGCCAGCAGTTCCAACCCGAACCAGTATGGCTACACCTTC. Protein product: CASSSNPNQYGYTF.